This TCR beta chain was identified in a study of cytomegalovirus exposure and HLA in healthy donors. Study conclusions and caveats: The classifier, whose performance was assessed in both the original and validation cohorts, reportedly diagnosed cytomegalovirus status with high specificity and sensitivity.

The PCR made use of 60 Vbeta and 13 Jbeta primers. Repertoires were generated with immunoSEQ multiplex PCR, while TCRdb's copy carries only in-frame clones and drops some. This repertoire includes just under 80,000 clones. Germline assignment: CDR1 LGHNA and CDR2 YNFKEQ. The CDR3 runs 17 residues. The germline V and J ends were trimmed by 0 bases and 2 bases, with 17 bases remaining between them. With regard to this clone: Antigen: not known.

This TCR was recovered from a man between 18 and 29 years old in good health and CMV-seropositive. The chain carries TRBV4-2 and TRBJ2-7, with TRBD1 as a possible D gene (6 bases). Sequenced sample: PBMCs. The CDR3 nucleotides read TGTGCCAGCAGCCAAGATGCTGCCGGGACACACACCTACGAGCAGTACTTC. Residues: CASSQDAAGTHTYEQYF.